Listed here are 7 T cell receptor beta chains from one sample, sequenced in a study of CD8+ T cells in alopecia areata. Extraction and reverse transcription of RNA yielded cDNA as the sequencing template. Sequencing was performed with immunoSEQ multiplex PCR; in TCRdb, only in-frame clones are kept and a portion is missing. The table shows 150,000 to 200,000 clones, with about 71% occurring only once. Noted treatment: oral pan-JAK inhibitor, 5-10 mg twice daily. The specimen comprised CD4+ T cells sorted from blood, sampled at week 4, from a patient treated with tofacitinib. These receptor sequences come from a human donor with alopecia areata.

The rearrangement uses TRBV29-1 and TRBJ2-4; possibly TRBD1 for D (6 bases). The V and J ends lost 6 bases and 7 bases respectively, with 13 bases between them. CDR3 length: 12 residues. Germline CDR1 and CDR2: SQVTM and ANQGSEA. CDR3 nucleotides: TGCAGCGTAAGGACAGAAAGTAACATTCAGTACTTC. It yields the protein CSVRTESNIQYF.

As to this clone: The sample holds other DNA sequences that translate to the same CDR3. This sequence joins TRBV30 and TRBJ1-5; D gene uncertain. The CDR3 loop spans 13 amino acids. CDR1 and CDR2 (germline): GTSNPN, SVGIG (reference sequence). V lost 0 bases and J 1 base, leaving 4 bases between the germline ends. DNA for the CDR3: TGTGCCTGGAGTGTAAAGAGCAATCAGCCCCAGCATTTT. Translated, it gives CAWSVKSNQPQHF.

The V and J genes are TRBV5-6 and TRBJ1-2, with D perhaps matching TRBD1 (5 bases). V lost 4 bases and J lost 3, with 16 bases in between. The CDR3 is 15 amino acids. Germline assignment: CDR1 SGHDT and CDR2 YYEEEE. The CDR3 DNA sequence: TGTGCCAGCAGCGCAAGGTGGGGGGTTCACTATGGCTACACCTTC. Encoded protein: CASSARWGVHYGYTF.

There are a few counts of this clone. The chain has TRBV2 and TRBJ1-1, with D unclear. With 2 bases removed from V and 7 bases from J, the gap between germline ends came to 8 bases. Germline CDR1 and CDR2: SNHLY and FYNNEI. The CDR3 is made up of 12 amino acids. The DNA for the CDR3 is TGTGCCAGCAGTGAATTTGAGGATGAAGCTTTCTTT. It specifies CASSEFEDEAFF.

J is TRBJ1-2 and V is TRBV7-9, with D possibly being TRBD1 (6 bases). CDR1 is SEHNR and CDR2 is FQNEAQ in the germline V gene (reference sequence). The CDR3 extends over 12 amino acids. Trimming cost V 2 bases and J 8 bases, with 9 bases left between them. The CDR3 region has the DNA TGTGCCAGCAGCTTACAGGGGTTCGGCTACACCTTC. Amino acid sequence: CASSLQGFGYTF.

The chain couples TRBV25-1 to TRBJ2-5; 7 bases match TRBD1. V lost 5 bases and J lost 3; bases outside the gene matches: 9. Germline CDR1 and CDR2: MGHDK and SYGVNS. CDR3 length: 15 amino acids. CDR3 sequence (DNA): TGTGCCAGCAGTCTGGGACAGCGAACTGAAGAGACCCAGTACTTC. This translates into CASSLGQRTEETQYF. The full variable domain, with the rest looked up from reference TRBV25-1 and TRBJ2-5, is EADIYQTPRYLVIGTGKKITLECSQTMGHDKMYWYQQDPGMELHLIHYSYGVNSTEKGDLSSESTVSRIRTEHFPLTLESARPSHTSQYLCASSLGQRTEETQYFGPGTRLLVL.

The genes are TRBV18 and TRBJ2-7; D is unresolved. CDR3 size: 15 residues. The V gene's germline CDR1 is KGHSH and CDR2 LQKENI. Trimming cost V 2 bases and J 0 bases, with 11 bases left between them. The CDR3 sequence is CASSPGEISSYEQYF. The CDR3 DNA reads TGTGCCAGCTCACCAGGAGAGATAAGCTCCTACGAGCAGTACTTC.